Sequencing of this T cell receptor (beta chain) was carried out in a study of T cells after posttransplantation cyclophosphamide. Cyclophosphamide on days +3 and +4 followed busulfan-fludarabine conditioning and a marrow graft. Profiling relied on immunoSEQ multiplex PCR, and the TCRdb table lists in-frame clones only, not all of them. Of about 8,000 clones in the sample, roughly 82% were seen once. Trimming left V 0 bases short and J 5 bases short, with 7 bases between. The CDR3 spans 13 residues. Germline V gene data show CDR1 as SGHRS and CDR2 as YFSETQ. The rearrangement links TRBV5-1 to TRBJ2-3; D is unclear. The specimen comprised CD4+ T cells sorted from blood, sampled approximately 1,100 days after allogeneic stem cell transplant with posttransplant cyclophosphamide. The TCR originated in a female patient in her 40s who received an allogeneic stem cell transplant from a related donor, was CMV-positive, and had no GVHD. Some T cells may trace back to the graft donor. In DNA form, the CDR3 reads TGCGCCAGCAGCTTGGCACTAAGAGATACGCAGTATTTT. Translating it yields CASSLALRDTQYF.